Here is one T cell receptor (beta chain) with its context. The germline V gene encodes CDR1 GTSNPN and CDR2 SVGIG (reference sequence). Losses at the gene ends were 0 bases for V and 4 bases for J; bases not matched to a gene: 8. The CDR3 totals 17 residues. The data belong to a study of control samples from healthy donors and cancer patients. Only in-frame clones appear in the TCRdb table, and some are missing; sequencing was by immunoSEQ multiplex PCR. This sample carries roughly 150,000 clones, approximately 90% of them seen once, and the ten largest clones take roughly 0.7%. Sequences were obtained from blood. The sequence derives from a woman under 40 in good health. The V call is TRBV30, the J call TRBJ2-3; TRBD2 agrees at 12 bases. For the CDR3, the DNA is TGTGCCTGGAGTGTAGCGGCTAGCGGGAGGGCCGCAGATACGCAGTATTTT. Its protein product is CAWSVAASGRAADTQYF. The full variable domain, rest sourced from reference TRBV30 and TRBJ2-3, is SQTIHQWPATLVQPVGSPLSLECTVEGTSNPNLYWYRQAAGRGLQLLFYSVGIGQISSEVPQNLSASRPQDRQFILSSKKLLLSDSGFYLCAWSVAASGRAADTQYFGPGTRLTVL.